The entry below describes one TCR beta chain. The CDR3 sequence is 19 residues long. The V gene end was trimmed by 4 bases and the J gene end by 0 bases; junction bases not matched to a gene: 13. Germline CDR1 and CDR2: SGHRS and YFSETQ. The entry originates in a study of technical replicates of blood from several donors. Some clones are missing from TCRdb's copy, which holds only in-frame ones; the method was immunoSEQ multiplex PCR. The sample consists of 65,000 to 85,000 clones, 90% to 97% of them appearing once. This TCR came from a human donor in good health. Material: T cells isolated from PBMCs. The chain employs TRBV5-1 and TRBJ2-7, with 13 positions matching TRBD2. The CDR3 nucleotides are TGCGCCAGCAGCCCAAGATTTCGACTAGCGGGGGGCAGCTCCTACGAGCAGTACTTC. Its protein product is CASSPRFRLAGGSSYEQYF.